These T cell receptor beta chains were read from a single sample in a study of beta chain features in type 1 diabetes. Assay used: immunoSEQ multiplex PCR; TCRdb lists only in-frame clones, some missing. The sample has more than 300,000 clones; roughly an eighth are singletons. The source material was naive CD4+ T cells from blood. The receptors originated from a man aged 18 to 30 in good health. CDR3s include the opening cysteine and the closing phenylalanine or tryptophan. D genes are given only for firm matches. Clone size is not always given. Where it is, it says once, few, many or a class for expanded clones.

CDR3 protein: CASRLAGTSLHEQYF
CDR3 DNA: TGTGCCAGCAGGTTAGCCGGGACTAGTCTCCACGAGCAGTACTTC
clone size: -
D gene: TRBD2
V gene: TRBV5-4
J gene: TRBJ2-7

CDR3 protein: CASRNYRGSMNTEAFF
CDR3 DNA: TGTGCCAGTAGAAATTACAGGGGGTCCATGAACACTGAAGCTTTCTTT
clone size: -
D gene: TRBD1
V gene: TRBV19
J gene: TRBJ1-1

CDR3 protein: CASSYSRASGQPQHF
CDR3 DNA: TGTGCCAGCAGTTACTCGAGGGCATCGGGTCAGCCCCAGCATTTT
clone size: once
D gene: -
V gene: TRBV6-5
J gene: TRBJ1-5

CDR3 protein: CASSYSGRANYGYTF
CDR3 DNA: TGTGCCAGCAGTTACTCGGGGAGAGCTAACTATGGCTACACCTTC
clone size: -
D gene: -
V gene: TRBV6-6
J gene: TRBJ1-2

CDR3 protein: CASSLEGTGGTDTQYF
CDR3 DNA: TGCGCCAGCAGCCTCGAGGGAACAGGGGGCACAGATACGCAGTATTTT
clone size: few
D gene: TRBD1
V gene: TRBV5-1
J gene: TRBJ2-3

CDR3 protein: CASSQGRGRSYEQYF
CDR3 DNA: TGTGCCAGCAGCCAAGGCAGGGGTAGGAGCTACGAGCAGTACTTC
clone size: -
D gene: -
V gene: TRBV4-2
J gene: TRBJ2-7

CDR3 protein: CASSQAGGLVSPLHF
CDR3 DNA: TGTGCCAGCAGCCAAGCGGGGGGCCTAGTGTCACCCCTCCACTTT
clone size: few
D gene: -
V gene: TRBV14
J gene: TRBJ1-6

CDR3 protein: CASSELRGTYTDTQYF
CDR3 DNA: TGTGCCAGCAGTGAATTGAGGGGGACATACACAGATACGCAGTATTTT
clone size: -
D gene: -
V gene: TRBV2
J gene: TRBJ2-3

CDR3 protein: CASSLTGERGYTF
CDR3 DNA: TGTGCCAGCAGTTTAACAGGGGAACGGGGCTACACCTTC
clone size: -
D gene: TRBD1
V gene: TRBV27
J gene: TRBJ1-2

CDR3 protein: CASSNAAGVTDTQYF
CDR3 DNA: TGTGCCAGCAGTAATGCGGCGGGGGTAACAGATACGCAGTATTTT
clone size: -
D gene: TRBD2
V gene: TRBV7-8
J gene: TRBJ2-3

CDR3 protein: CASSPSSDITGELFF
CDR3 DNA: TGTGCCAGCAGCCCGTCTAGCGATATCACCGGGGAGCTGTTTTTT
clone size: -
D gene: -
V gene: TRBV7-2
J gene: TRBJ2-2

CDR3 protein: CASSLQGVGELFF
CDR3 DNA: TGTGCCAGCAGCTTACAGGGCGTCGGGGAGCTGTTTTTT
clone size: few
D gene: -
V gene: TRBV7-8
J gene: TRBJ2-2

CDR3 protein: CATVGQGAAGANVLTF
CDR3 DNA: TGTGCCACCGTAGGACAGGGGGCTGCTGGGGCCAACGTCCTGACTTTC
clone size: -
D gene: TRBD1
V gene: TRBV28
J gene: TRBJ2-6

CDR3 protein: CASSPKGEQYF
CDR3 DNA: TGTGCCAGCAGCCCCAAGGGGGAGCAGTACTTC
clone size: few
D gene: -
V gene: TRBV28
J gene: TRBJ2-7

CDR3 protein: CASSVEGNTIYF
CDR3 DNA: TGTGCCAGCAGCGTCGAGGGAAACACCATATATTTT
clone size: -
D gene: -
V gene: TRBV9
J gene: TRBJ1-3

CDR3 protein: CASSLSVGQYSNQPQHF
CDR3 DNA: TGTGCCAGCAGCTTGTCGGTGGGACAGTATAGCAATCAGCCCCAGCATTTT
clone size: few
D gene: TRBD1
V gene: TRBV7-2
J gene: TRBJ1-5